One sample yielded the 5 T cell receptor beta chains listed below, sequenced in a study of blood T cell repertoires in COVID-19. Profiled with immunoSEQ multiplex PCR; TCRdb holds only in-frame clones, not every one. There are about 350,000 clones in the sample; around nine tenths occur only once, and around 3.3% lies in the top ten. The sequenced material came from peripheral blood. These receptors came from a woman aged 18-29 years who had recovered from COVID-19.

V usage is TRBV27 and J usage is TRBJ2-1; 8 nucleotides match TRBD2. The junction had 4 bases not matched to a gene; V was cut back by 2 bases and J by 4 bases. Germline loops: CDR1 MNHEY, CDR2 SMNVEV (reference sequence). The CDR3 extends over 15 amino acids. In nucleotides, the CDR3 is TGTGCCAGCAGTTTAACTAGCGGAGAATACAATGAGCAGTTCTTC. It yields the protein CASSLTSGEYNEQFF.

CDR3: CASSQGGTDGKAFF. CDR3 nucleotides: TGTGCCAGCAGCCAAGGCGGGACGGATGGAAAGGCTTTCTTT. V and J are TRBV3-1 (or the pseudogene TRBV3-2) and TRBJ1-1; TRBD1 might be the D (5 bases). The CDR3 loop spans 14 amino acids. Germline V gene lookup returns CDR1 LGHDT and CDR2 YNNKEL (reference sequence). V was clipped by 1 base and J by 11 bases, with 17 bases between them.

This clone was seen just once. The chain joins TRBV5-1 to TRBJ2-7; the D gene is possibly TRBD1 (6 bases). This CDR3 is built from 15 residues. The germline V gene encodes CDR1 SGHRS and CDR2 YFSETQ. V was clipped by 4 bases and J by 1 base, with 15 bases between them. DNA of the CDR3: TGCGCCAGCAGCCTGGACAGCCGAACATCCTACGAGCAGTACGTC. This gives the protein CASSLDSRTSYEQYV.

The chain joins TRBV6-6 to TRBJ2-5, with 10 positions matching TRBD1. This CDR3 region has 15 residues. After removal of 5 bases from V and 5 bases from J, the junction contained 8 bases not matched to a gene. CDR1 is MNHNY and CDR2 is SVGAGI in the germline V gene (reference sequence). Here the CDR3 reads CASSPSRDRGETQYF. The CDR3 DNA reads TGTGCCAGCAGTCCTTCCCGGGACAGGGGCGAGACCCAGTACTTC.

The chain uses TRBV19 and TRBJ1-6, with a tentative D call TRBD1 (5 bases). Deletions cut 5 bases from V and 7 bases from J, with 9 bases between. The CDR3 length is 13 residues. Looked up from germline, CDR1 is LNHDA and CDR2 is SQIVND (reference sequence). This CDR3 is CASSSWTNSPLHF. The CDR3 region has the DNA TGTGCCAGTAGTTCATGGACAAATTCACCCCTCCACTTT.